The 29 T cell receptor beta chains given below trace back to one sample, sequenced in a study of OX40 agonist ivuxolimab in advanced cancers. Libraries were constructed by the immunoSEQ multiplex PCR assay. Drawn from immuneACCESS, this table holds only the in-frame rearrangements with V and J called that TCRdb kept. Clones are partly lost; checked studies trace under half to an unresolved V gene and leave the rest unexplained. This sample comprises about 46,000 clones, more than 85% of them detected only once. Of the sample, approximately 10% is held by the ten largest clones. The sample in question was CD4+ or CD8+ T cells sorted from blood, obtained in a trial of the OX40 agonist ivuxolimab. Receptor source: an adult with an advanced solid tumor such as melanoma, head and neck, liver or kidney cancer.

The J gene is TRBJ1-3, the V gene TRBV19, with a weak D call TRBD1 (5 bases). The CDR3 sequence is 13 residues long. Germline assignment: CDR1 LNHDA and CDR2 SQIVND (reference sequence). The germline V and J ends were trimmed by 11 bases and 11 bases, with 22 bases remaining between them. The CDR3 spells CASRGRGPLAIYF. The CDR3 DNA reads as TGTGCCTCCAGAGGGAGGGGCCCGCTCGCCATATATTTT. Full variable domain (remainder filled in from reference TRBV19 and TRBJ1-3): DGGITQSPKYLFRKEGQNVTLSCEQNLNHDAMYWYRQDPGQGLRLIYYSQIVNDFQKGDIAEGYSVSREKKESFPLTVTSAQKNPTAFYLCASRGRGPLAIYFGEGSWLTVV.

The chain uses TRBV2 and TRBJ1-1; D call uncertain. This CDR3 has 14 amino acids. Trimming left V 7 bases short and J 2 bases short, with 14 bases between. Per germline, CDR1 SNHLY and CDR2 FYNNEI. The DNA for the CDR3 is TGTGCCAGCACCTATTCGGCCAGCAACACTGAAGCTTTCTTT. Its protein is CASTYSASNTEAFF.

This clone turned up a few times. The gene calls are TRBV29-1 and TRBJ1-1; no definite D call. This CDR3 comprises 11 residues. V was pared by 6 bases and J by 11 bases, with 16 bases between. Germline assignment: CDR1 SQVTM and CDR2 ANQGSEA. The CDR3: CSVSDQTGAFF. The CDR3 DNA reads TGCAGCGTCTCGGACCAAACCGGGGCTTTCTTT.

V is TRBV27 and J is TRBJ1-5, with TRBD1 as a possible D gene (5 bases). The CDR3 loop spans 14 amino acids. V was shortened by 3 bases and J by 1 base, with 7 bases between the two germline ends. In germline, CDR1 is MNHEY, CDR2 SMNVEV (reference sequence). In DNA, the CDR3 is TGTGCCAGCAGTTTTTGGGGGAGCAATCAGCCCCAGCATTTT. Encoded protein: CASSFWGSNQPQHF.

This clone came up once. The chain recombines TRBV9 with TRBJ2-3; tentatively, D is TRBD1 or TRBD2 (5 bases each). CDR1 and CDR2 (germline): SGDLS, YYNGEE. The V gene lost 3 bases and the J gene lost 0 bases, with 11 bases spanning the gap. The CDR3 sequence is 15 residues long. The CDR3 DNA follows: TGTGCCAGCAGCGGGGGCGGCGGGAGCACAGATACGCAGTATTTT. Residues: CASSGGGGSTDTQYF.

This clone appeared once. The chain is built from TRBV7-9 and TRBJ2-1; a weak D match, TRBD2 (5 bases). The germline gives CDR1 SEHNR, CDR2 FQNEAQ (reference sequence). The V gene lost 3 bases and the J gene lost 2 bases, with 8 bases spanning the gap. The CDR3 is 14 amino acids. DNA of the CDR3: TGTGCCAGCAGCTTGGCCGGGACCTACAATGAGCAGTTCTTC. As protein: CASSLAGTYNEQFF.

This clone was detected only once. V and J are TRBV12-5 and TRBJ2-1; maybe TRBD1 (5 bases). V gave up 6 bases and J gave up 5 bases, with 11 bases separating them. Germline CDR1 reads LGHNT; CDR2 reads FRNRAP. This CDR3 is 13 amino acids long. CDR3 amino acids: CASGTGGHNEQFF. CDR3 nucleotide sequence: TGTGCTAGTGGCACAGGCGGACACAATGAGCAGTTCTTC.

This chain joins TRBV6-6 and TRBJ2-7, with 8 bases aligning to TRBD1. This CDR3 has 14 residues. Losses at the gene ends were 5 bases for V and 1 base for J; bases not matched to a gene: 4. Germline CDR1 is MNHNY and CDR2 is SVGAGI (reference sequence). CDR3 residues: CASSDRDRSYEQYF. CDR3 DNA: TGTGCCAGCAGTGACCGGGACAGGTCCTACGAGCAGTACTTC.

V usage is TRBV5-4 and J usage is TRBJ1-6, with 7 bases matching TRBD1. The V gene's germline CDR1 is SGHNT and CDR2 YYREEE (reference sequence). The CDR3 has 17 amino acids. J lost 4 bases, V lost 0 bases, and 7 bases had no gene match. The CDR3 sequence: CASSLARTGRYNSPLHF. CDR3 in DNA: TGTGCCAGCAGCTTGGCCAGGACAGGAAGATATAATTCACCCCTCCACTTT.

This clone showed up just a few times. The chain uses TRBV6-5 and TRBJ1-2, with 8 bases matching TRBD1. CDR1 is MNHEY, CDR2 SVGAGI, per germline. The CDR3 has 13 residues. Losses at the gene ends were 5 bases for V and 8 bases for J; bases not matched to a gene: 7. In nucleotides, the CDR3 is TGTGCCAGCAGTGGCGACAGGGGTAGGGGCTACACCTTC. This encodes CASSGDRGRGYTF.

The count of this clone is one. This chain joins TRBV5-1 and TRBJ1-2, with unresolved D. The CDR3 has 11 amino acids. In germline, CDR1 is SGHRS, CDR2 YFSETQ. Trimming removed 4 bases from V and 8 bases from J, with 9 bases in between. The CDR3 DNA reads TGCGCCAGCAGCCCCGGACGAGGCTACACCTTC. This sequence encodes CASSPGRGYTF.

Here the CDR3 reads CASGDEQYF. CDR3 sequence (DNA): TGTGCCAGCGGGGACGAGCAGTACTTC. J is TRBJ2-7 and V is TRBV9; D gene uncertain. Trimming pared 7 bases from V and 5 bases from J, leaving 4 bases between. In germline, CDR1 is SGDLS, CDR2 YYNGEE. The CDR3 contains 9 residues.

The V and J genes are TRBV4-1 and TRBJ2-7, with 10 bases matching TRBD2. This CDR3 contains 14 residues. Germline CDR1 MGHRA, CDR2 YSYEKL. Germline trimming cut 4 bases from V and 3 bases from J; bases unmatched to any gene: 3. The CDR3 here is CASSPIAGGYEQYF. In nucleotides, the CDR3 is TGCGCCAGCAGCCCTATAGCGGGAGGCTACGAGCAGTACTTC.

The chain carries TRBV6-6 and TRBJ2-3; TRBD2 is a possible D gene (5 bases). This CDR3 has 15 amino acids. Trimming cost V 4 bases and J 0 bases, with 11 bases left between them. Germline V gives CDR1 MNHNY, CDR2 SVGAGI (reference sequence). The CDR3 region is CASSSRAASTDTQYF. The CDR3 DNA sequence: TGTGCCAGCAGTTCGAGGGCGGCTAGCACAGATACGCAGTATTTT.

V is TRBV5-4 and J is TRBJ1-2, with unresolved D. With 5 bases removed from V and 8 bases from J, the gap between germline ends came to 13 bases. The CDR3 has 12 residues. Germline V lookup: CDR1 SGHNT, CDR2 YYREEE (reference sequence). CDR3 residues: CASRKTDGGYTF. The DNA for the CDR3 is TGTGCCAGCAGAAAGACTGACGGAGGCTACACCTTC.

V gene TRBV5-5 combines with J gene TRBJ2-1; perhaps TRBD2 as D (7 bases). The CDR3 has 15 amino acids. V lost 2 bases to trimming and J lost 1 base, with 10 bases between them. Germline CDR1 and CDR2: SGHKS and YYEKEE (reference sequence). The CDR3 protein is CASSLQGGSYNEQFF. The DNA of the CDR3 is TGTGCCAGCAGCTTACAGGGAGGGTCCTACAATGAGCAGTTCTTC. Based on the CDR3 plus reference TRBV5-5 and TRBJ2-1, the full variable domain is DAGVTQSPTHLIKTRGQQVTLRCSPISGHKSVSWYQQVLGQGPQFIFQYYEKEERGRGNFPDRFSARQFPNYSSELNVNALLLGDSALYLCASSLQGGSYNEQFFGPGTRLTVL.

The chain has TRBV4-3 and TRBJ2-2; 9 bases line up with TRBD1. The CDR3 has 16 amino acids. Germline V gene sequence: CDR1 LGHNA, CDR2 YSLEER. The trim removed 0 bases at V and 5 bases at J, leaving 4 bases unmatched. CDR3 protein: CASSQDHRGRTGELFF. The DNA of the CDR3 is TGCGCCAGCAGCCAAGATCACAGGGGGCGGACCGGGGAGCTGTTTTTT.

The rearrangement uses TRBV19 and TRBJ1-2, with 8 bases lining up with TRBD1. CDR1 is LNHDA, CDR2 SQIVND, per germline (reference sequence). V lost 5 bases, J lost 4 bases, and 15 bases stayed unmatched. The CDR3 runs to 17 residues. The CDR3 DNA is TGTGCCAGTAGTGGTTTACTTTCGACAGGGGACGCCTATGGCTACACCTTC. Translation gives CASSGLLSTGDAYGYTF.

CDR3 nucleotide sequence: TGTGCCAGCAGTTTCTCGGGATTTAACAATGAGCAGTTCTTC. Residues: CASSFSGFNNEQFF. The chain combines TRBV27 with TRBJ2-1; a possible D gene is TRBD2 (5 bases). This CDR3 is built from 14 residues. Germline loops: CDR1 MNHEY, CDR2 SMNVEV (reference sequence). Between the trimmed V and J ends, which lost 3 bases and 5 bases, there was a span of 11 bases.

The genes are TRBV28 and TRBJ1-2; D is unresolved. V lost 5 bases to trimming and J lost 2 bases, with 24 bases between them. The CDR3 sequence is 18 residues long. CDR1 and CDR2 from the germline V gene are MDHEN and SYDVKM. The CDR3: CASSPPATRTFRNYGYTF. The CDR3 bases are TGTGCCAGCAGTCCTCCCGCAACTCGGACTTTTCGGAACTATGGCTACACCTTC.

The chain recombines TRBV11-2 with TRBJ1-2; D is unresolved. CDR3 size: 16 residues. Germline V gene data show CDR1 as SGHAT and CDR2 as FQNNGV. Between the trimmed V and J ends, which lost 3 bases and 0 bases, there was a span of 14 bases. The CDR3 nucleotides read TGTGCCAGCAGCTTCATAGAACAGCAACCTAACTATGGCTACACCTTC. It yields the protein CASSFIEQQPNYGYTF.

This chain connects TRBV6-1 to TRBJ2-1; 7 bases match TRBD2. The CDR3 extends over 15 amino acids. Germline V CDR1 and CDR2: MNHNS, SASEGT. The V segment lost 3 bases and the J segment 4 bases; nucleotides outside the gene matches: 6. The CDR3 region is CASSDGGRGYNEQFF. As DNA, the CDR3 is TGTGCCAGCAGTGACGGCGGGAGAGGTTACAATGAGCAGTTCTTC.

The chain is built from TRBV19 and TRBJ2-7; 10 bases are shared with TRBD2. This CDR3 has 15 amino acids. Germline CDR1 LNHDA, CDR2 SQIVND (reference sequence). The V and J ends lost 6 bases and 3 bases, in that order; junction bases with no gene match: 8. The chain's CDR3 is CASRSLAGGYYEQYF. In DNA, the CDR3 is TGTGCCAGTAGGAGTTTAGCGGGAGGTTACTACGAGCAGTACTTC.

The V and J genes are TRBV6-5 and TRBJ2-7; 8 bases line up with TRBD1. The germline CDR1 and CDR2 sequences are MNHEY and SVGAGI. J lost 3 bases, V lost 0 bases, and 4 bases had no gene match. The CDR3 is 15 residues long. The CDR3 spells CASSYSAGGNYEQYF. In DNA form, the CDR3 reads TGTGCCAGCAGTTACTCGGCAGGGGGCAACTACGAGCAGTACTTC.

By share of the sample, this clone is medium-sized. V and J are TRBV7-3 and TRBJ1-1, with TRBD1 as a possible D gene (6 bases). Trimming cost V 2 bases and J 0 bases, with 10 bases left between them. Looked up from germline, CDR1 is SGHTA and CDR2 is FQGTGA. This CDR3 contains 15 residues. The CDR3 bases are TGTGCCAGCAGCTTACTGGACAGCATGAACACTGAAGCTTTCTTT. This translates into CASSLLDSMNTEAFF.

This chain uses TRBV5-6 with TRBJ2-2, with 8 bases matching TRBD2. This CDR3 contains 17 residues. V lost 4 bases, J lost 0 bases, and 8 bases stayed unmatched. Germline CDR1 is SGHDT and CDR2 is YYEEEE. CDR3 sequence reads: CASSILLSGTNTGELFF. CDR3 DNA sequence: TGTGCCAGCAGCATACTCCTTAGCGGGACGAACACCGGGGAGCTGTTTTTT.

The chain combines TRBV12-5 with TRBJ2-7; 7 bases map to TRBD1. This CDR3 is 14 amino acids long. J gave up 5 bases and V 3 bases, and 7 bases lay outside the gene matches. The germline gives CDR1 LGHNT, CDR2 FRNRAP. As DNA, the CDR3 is TGTGCTAGTGGTTTCCTGGACAGGTTCCACGAGCAGTACTTC. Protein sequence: CASGFLDRFHEQYF.

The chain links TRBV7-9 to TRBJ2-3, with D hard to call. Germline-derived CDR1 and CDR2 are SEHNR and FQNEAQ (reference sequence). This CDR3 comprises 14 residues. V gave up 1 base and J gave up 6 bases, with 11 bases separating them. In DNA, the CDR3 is TGTGCCAGCAGCTTAGGGATAGGGCCGGATACGCAGTATTTT. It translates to CASSLGIGPDTQYF.

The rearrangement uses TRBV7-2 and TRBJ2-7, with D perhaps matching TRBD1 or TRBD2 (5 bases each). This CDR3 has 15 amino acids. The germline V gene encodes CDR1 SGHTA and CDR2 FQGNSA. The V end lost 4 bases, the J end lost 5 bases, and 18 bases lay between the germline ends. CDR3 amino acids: CASSSTGAGIHEQYF. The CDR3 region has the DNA TGTGCCAGCAGCTCAACCGGGGCAGGGATCCACGAGCAGTACTTC.